These T cell receptor beta chains were read from a single sample in a study of long-term antiretroviral therapy in people with HIV. This table comes from immunoSEQ multiplex PCR, and its TCRdb copy is limited to in-frame clones, with some not included. The sample yields about 23,000 clones, around 81% seen once. This specimen was unsorted PBMCs, taken 1.6 years after starting antiretroviral therapy. The receptors originated from a middle-aged man with HIV. The CDR3 runs from the conserved cysteine through the conserved F or W. The D gene is left open where the match is weak. Size tells how often a clone was seen (once, few, many) or the class of an expanded clone, and some rows leave it out.

CDR3nt: TGTGCCAGCAGCAGCCGGGACGGGACTAATGAGCAGTTCTTC
CDR3aa: CASSSRDGTNEQFF
abundance: .
j_gene: TRBJ2-1
v_gene: TRBV9
d_gene: .

CDR3nt: TGTGCCAGCAGCTTGTCCCTCCGCGAGCAGTACTTC
CDR3aa: CASSLSLREQYF
abundance: once
j_gene: TRBJ2-7
v_gene: TRBV5-5
d_gene: .

CDR3nt: TGTGCCACCAGCAGAGATAGTCCCAACAATGAGCAGTTCTTC
CDR3aa: CATSRDSPNNEQFF
abundance: .
j_gene: TRBJ2-1
v_gene: TRBV15
d_gene: .

CDR3nt: TGTGCCAGCTCACGGGGACTCCAAGAGACCCAGTACTTC
CDR3aa: CASSRGLQETQYF
abundance: .
j_gene: TRBJ2-5
v_gene: TRBV18
d_gene: .

CDR3nt: TGTGCCAGCACCGGTCGGACAGGGGGCACTGAAGCTTTCTTT
CDR3aa: CASTGRTGGTEAFF
abundance: .
j_gene: TRBJ1-1
v_gene: TRBV2
d_gene: TRBD1

CDR3nt: TGTGCCTGGACAAGGGACAGCCGGCTTGATGGCTACACCTTC
CDR3aa: CAWTRDSRLDGYTF
abundance: once
j_gene: TRBJ1-2
v_gene: TRBV30
d_gene: TRBD1

CDR3nt: TGTGCCAGCAGTGCCTCGGCTGGGGGCGTTGGGGCCAACGTCCTGACTTTC
CDR3aa: CASSASAGGVGANVLTF
abundance: .
j_gene: TRBJ2-6
v_gene: TRBV2
d_gene: .

CDR3nt: TGTGCCAGCAGCAAAGACAGTCGGGCGGGAGTATTAAGTTTGTACGAGCAGTACTTC
CDR3aa: CASSKDSRAGVLSLYEQYF
abundance: .
j_gene: TRBJ2-7
v_gene: TRBV7-8
d_gene: TRBD2

CDR3nt: TGTGCCAGCAGCTTTGGTCAGCCCCAGCATTTT
CDR3aa: CASSFGQPQHF
abundance: .
j_gene: TRBJ1-5
v_gene: TRBV5-8
d_gene: .

CDR3nt: TGTGCCATCATGCCGGCCGGCGACACCTACGAGCAGTACTTC
CDR3aa: CAIMPAGDTYEQYF
abundance: .
j_gene: TRBJ2-7
v_gene: TRBV10-3
d_gene: .

CDR3nt: TGTGCCAGCAGCTTAGAATTTTCTGGGACAGACGGGGACGAGCAGTACTTC
CDR3aa: CASSLEFSGTDGDEQYF
abundance: .
j_gene: TRBJ2-7
v_gene: TRBV7-8
d_gene: TRBD1

CDR3nt: TGTGCCAGCAGTTTCGGGGGGGGCGAGCAGTACTTC
CDR3aa: CASSFGGGEQYF
abundance: .
j_gene: TRBJ2-7
v_gene: TRBV2
d_gene: TRBD2

CDR3nt: TGTGCCAGCTCACCCCCTTCAGGACCCACCGGGGAGCTGTTTTTT
CDR3aa: CASSPPSGPTGELFF
abundance: .
j_gene: TRBJ2-2
v_gene: TRBV18
d_gene: .

CDR3nt: TGTGCCAGCAGTTACTTAGGAATTCCTGAAGCTTTCTTT
CDR3aa: CASSYLGIPEAFF
abundance: .
j_gene: TRBJ1-1
v_gene: TRBV6-5
d_gene: .

CDR3nt: TGTGCCAGCAGTGAATGGGGTAATCAGCCCCAGCATTTT
CDR3aa: CASSEWGNQPQHF
abundance: .
j_gene: TRBJ1-5
v_gene: TRBV25-1
d_gene: .

CDR3nt: TGTGCCAGCAGCCACGCGACAGGGGGCAGATATAATTCACCCCTCCACTTT
CDR3aa: CASSHATGGRYNSPLHF
abundance: few
j_gene: TRBJ1-6
v_gene: TRBV14
d_gene: TRBD1

CDR3nt: TGTGCCAGCAGCCCGCGGAGGGACTGGAACACTGAAGCTTTCTTT
CDR3aa: CASSPRRDWNTEAFF
abundance: .
j_gene: TRBJ1-1
v_gene: TRBV7-8
d_gene: .

CDR3nt: TGTGCCACCAGCGGAGGGAACGGGGGGGCGATTGAGCAGTTCTTC
CDR3aa: CATSGGNGGAIEQFF
abundance: .
j_gene: TRBJ2-1
v_gene: TRBV15
d_gene: TRBD2

CDR3nt: TGTGCTAGTGGTTTGGTATTTGGGGTTGTCGGGGCGCAGTATTTT
CDR3aa: CASGLVFGVVGAQYF
abundance: .
j_gene: TRBJ2-3
v_gene: TRBV12-5
d_gene: .

CDR3nt: TGTGCCAGCAGCTCCCGGTCTCTAGGAGATACGCAGTATTTT
CDR3aa: CASSSRSLGDTQYF
abundance: once
j_gene: TRBJ2-3
v_gene: TRBV11-2
d_gene: .

CDR3nt: TGTGCCAGCAGTTTACAAGGCTTCCAGGTATTACGGACCGGGGAGCTGTTTTTT
CDR3aa: CASSLQGFQVLRTGELFF
abundance: .
j_gene: TRBJ2-2
v_gene: TRBV27
d_gene: .

CDR3nt: TGTGCCACCGAAAGGACTCCTCTCCAAGAGACCCAGTACTTC
CDR3aa: CATERTPLQETQYF
abundance: .
j_gene: TRBJ2-5
v_gene: TRBV15
d_gene: .

CDR3nt: TGTGCCAGCAGCTCCGGTTATGGGGGAAGCTATGGCTACACCTTC
CDR3aa: CASSSGYGGSYGYTF
abundance: few
j_gene: TRBJ1-2
v_gene: TRBV7-9
d_gene: .

CDR3nt: TGCGCCAGCAGCCTAAATCCGGGACAGGGGCAATTGCTGTTTTTT
CDR3aa: CASSLNPGQGQLLFF
abundance: .
j_gene: TRBJ1-4
v_gene: TRBV5-1
d_gene: TRBD1

CDR3nt: TGTGCCAGCAGCTCAGGACTAGCGGGGGTCAATGAGCAGTTCTTC
CDR3aa: CASSSGLAGVNEQFF
abundance: .
j_gene: TRBJ2-1
v_gene: TRBV7-8
d_gene: TRBD2

CDR3nt: TGTGCCAGCAGCCCCCCCTGGGGGCATGTCCATGAGCAGTTCTTC
CDR3aa: CASSPPWGHVHEQFF
abundance: .
j_gene: TRBJ2-1
v_gene: TRBV7-9
d_gene: .

CDR3nt: TGTGCCAGCAGTTACTCGATGAACACTGAAGCTTTCTTT
CDR3aa: CASSYSMNTEAFF
abundance: .
j_gene: TRBJ1-1
v_gene: TRBV6-5
d_gene: .

CDR3nt: TGTGCCAGCAGTTACACGGACAGCCTGAACACTGAAGCTTTCTTT
CDR3aa: CASSYTDSLNTEAFF
abundance: .
j_gene: TRBJ1-1
v_gene: TRBV6-5
d_gene: .

CDR3nt: TGTGCCAAAGACAGGGGCACTGAAGCTTTCTTT
CDR3aa: CAKDRGTEAFF
abundance: .
j_gene: TRBJ1-1
v_gene: TRBV6-4
d_gene: TRBD1

CDR3nt: TGTGCCAGCACCAGGGACAGGGGGTTCTACGAGCAGTACTTC
CDR3aa: CASTRDRGFYEQYF
abundance: .
j_gene: TRBJ2-7
v_gene: TRBV6-1
d_gene: TRBD1

CDR3nt: TGTGCCAGGGGGGGGGGGTCTGGGTCCTACGAGCAGTACTTC
CDR3aa: CARGGGSGSYEQYF
abundance: few
j_gene: TRBJ2-7
v_gene: TRBV25-1
d_gene: TRBD2

CDR3nt: TGTGCCAGCAGTTTACAAGCGGGAGGCCGCGAGCAGTTCTTC
CDR3aa: CASSLQAGGREQFF
abundance: .
j_gene: TRBJ2-1
v_gene: TRBV28
d_gene: TRBD2

CDR3nt: TGTGCCAGTAGTCCTACAGGAACGGGAGGCTACACCTTC
CDR3aa: CASSPTGTGGYTF
abundance: .
j_gene: TRBJ1-2
v_gene: TRBV19
d_gene: .

CDR3nt: TGTGCCAGCAGGAACAGGGCCGCGGCCCCTTATGAAGCTTTCTTT
CDR3aa: CASRNRAAAPYEAFF
abundance: .
j_gene: TRBJ1-1
v_gene: TRBV2
d_gene: .

CDR3nt: TGCGCCAGCAGCTTGGGGGCCGGGACGGAGGCGAGGGAGCAGTACTTC
CDR3aa: CASSLGAGTEAREQYF
abundance: .
j_gene: TRBJ2-7
v_gene: TRBV5-1
d_gene: .

CDR3nt: TGTGCCAGTAGTATAGTTGCAGGAAGACCCCTTGAAGCTTTCTTT
CDR3aa: CASSIVAGRPLEAFF
abundance: .
j_gene: TRBJ1-1
v_gene: TRBV19
d_gene: .